These 18 T cell receptor beta chains came from one sample sequenced in a study of blood T cell repertoires in COVID-19. TCRdb's table, derived via immunoSEQ multiplex PCR, lists solely in-frame clones and lacks some. The sample contains roughly 200,000 clones, more than 80% of which appear only once. Source material: peripheral blood. The receptor source for this set is a woman aged 40-49 years with COVID-19, enrolled during active disease.

The J gene is TRBJ2-3, the V gene TRBV11-2; 10 bases align to TRBD2. Trimming at V came to 1 base and at J to 2 bases, leaving 6 bases not matched to a gene. Germline CDR1 SGHAT, CDR2 FQNNGV. This CDR3 is built from 17 residues. In nucleotides, the CDR3 is TGTGCCAGCAGCTTAGTTTCTAGCGGGAGAGCCACAGATACGCAGTATTTT. It specifies CASSLVSSGRATDTQYF.

The chain employs TRBV7-2 and TRBJ2-5; tentatively, D is TRBD2 (6 bases). Trimming took off 5 bases at V and 2 bases at J, with 12 bases between the two ends. The CDR3 has 14 residues. Germline CDR1 reads SGHTA; CDR2 reads FQGNSA. The CDR3 here is CASSPPGLQETQYF. Here the CDR3 DNA reads TGTGCCAGCAGCCCTCCGGGACTTCAAGAGACCCAGTACTTC.

The J gene is TRBJ2-5, the V gene TRBV3-1 (or the pseudogene TRBV3-2), with 11 bases fitting TRBD2. The V gene's germline CDR1 is LGHDT and CDR2 YNNKEL (reference sequence). CDR3 length equals 19 residues. The V segment lost 4 bases and the J segment 0 bases; nucleotides outside the gene matches: 13. The DNA of the CDR3 is TGTGCCAGCAGCCGACCCCCGAGGAGACTAGCGGGGAACCAAGAGACCCAGTACTTC. Its translation: CASSRPPRRLAGNQETQYF.

The sample holds a few counts of this clone. The chain uses TRBV6-1 and TRBJ1-6; 7 positions agree with TRBD1. V was clipped by 0 bases and J by 7 bases; unmatched bases: 3. This CDR3 region has 15 residues. The germline V gene encodes CDR1 MNHNS and CDR2 SASEGT. The CDR3 reads CASSEAPTGNSPLHF. The CDR3, as DNA: TGTGCCAGCAGTGAAGCACCGACAGGGAATTCACCCCTCCACTTT.

The chain uses TRBV2 and TRBJ1-1, with 8 bases lining up with TRBD1. V trimming: 3 bases; J trimming: 0 bases; junction bases outside the gene matches: 12. The CDR3 has 18 amino acids. Germline CDR1 is SNHLY and CDR2 is FYNNEI. CDR3 sequence (DNA): TGTGCCAGCAGTGACCTAGCCGGGACAGGTTACATGAACACTGAAGCTTTCTTT. Translated: CASSDLAGTGYMNTEAFF.

The V call is TRBV5-1, the J call TRBJ2-1; D perhaps matches TRBD2 (5 bases). Per the germline V gene, CDR1 is SGHRS and CDR2 is YFSETQ. With 4 bases removed from V and 9 bases from J, the gap between germline ends came to 23 bases. CDR3 size: 16 residues. DNA for the CDR3: TGCGCCAGCAGCCCCGGAATGACAAGCTATAGCGCTGAGCAGTTCTTC. It specifies CASSPGMTSYSAEQFF.

This chain links TRBV5-4 with TRBJ1-2, with TRBD1 matching 8 bases. This CDR3 spans 12 amino acids. Unmatched junction bases numbered 3, after V lost 4 bases and J lost 7 bases. Germline CDR1 is SGHNT and CDR2 is YYREEE (reference sequence). DNA of the CDR3: TGTGCCAGCAGCCGGACAGGGAGTGGCTACACCTTC. This sequence encodes CASSRTGSGYTF.

The chain couples TRBV7-9 to TRBJ2-2; 9 nucleotides line up with TRBD1. Germline V CDR1 and CDR2: SEHNR, FQNEAQ (reference sequence). Losses at the gene ends were 5 bases for V and 3 bases for J; bases not matched to a gene: 4. The length of the CDR3 is 15 residues. The CDR3 DNA is TGTGCCAGCAGCCCCCGGGACAGGGACACCGGGGAGCTGTTTTTT. Translated, it gives CASSPRDRDTGELFF.

The chain links TRBV7-8 to TRBJ1-1; 7 bases map to TRBD1. Germline V gene data show CDR1 as SGHVS and CDR2 as FQNEAQ. V was clipped by 1 base and J by 4 bases; unmatched bases: 3. CDR3 length equals 14 residues. CDR3 region: CASSLGGGFTEAFF. As DNA, the CDR3 is TGTGCCAGCAGCTTAGGAGGGGGCTTCACTGAAGCTTTCTTT. The variable domain in full, with the rest retrieved from reference TRBV7-8 and TRBJ1-1, is GAGVSQSPRYKVAKRGQDVALRCDPISGHVSLFWYQQALGQGPEFLTYFQNEAQLDKSGLPSDRFFAERPEGSVSTLKIQRTQQEDSAVYLCASSLGGGFTEAFFGQGTRLTVV.

The J gene is TRBJ1-6, the V gene TRBV7-8; TRBD1 agrees at 8 bases. The germline CDR1 and CDR2 sequences are SGHVS and FQNEAQ. The CDR3 has 14 amino acids. The trim removed 5 bases at V and 10 bases at J, leaving 7 bases unmatched. For the CDR3, the DNA is TGTGCCAGCAGCGAGACAGGGGAATACTCACCCCTCCACTTT. The encoded protein is CASSETGEYSPLHF.

V is TRBV4-1 and J is TRBJ2-5; 10 bases agree with TRBD2. V was pared by 0 bases and J by 4 bases, with 8 bases of the junction left unmatched. Germline V gene lookup returns CDR1 MGHRA and CDR2 YSYEKL. CDR3 length: 17 residues. Here the CDR3 reads CASSQDLTSGVGETQYF. CDR3 coding DNA: TGCGCCAGCAGCCAAGATTTAACTAGCGGGGTTGGAGAGACCCAGTACTTC.

The chain uses TRBV29-1 and TRBJ2-3; 8 nucleotides line up with TRBD1. The CDR3 extends over 15 amino acids. Per the germline V gene, CDR1 is SQVTM and CDR2 is ANQGSEA. Germline trimming cut 0 bases from V and 5 bases from J; bases unmatched to any gene: 7. CDR3 DNA: TGCAGCGTTGAAGATGGACAGGGAGGTCGAGATACGCAGTATTTT. As protein: CSVEDGQGGRDTQYF.

CDR3 sequence (DNA): TGCAGCGTTGGGCCCCCGGAGGTTACGCAGTATTTT. Translating gives CSVGPPEVTQYF. The chain is built from TRBV29-1 and TRBJ2-3; tentative D call: TRBD2 (5 bases). Germline values: CDR1 SQVTM, CDR2 ANQGSEA. CDR3 length: 12 amino acids. Trimming cost V 4 bases and J 8 bases, with 13 bases left between them.

The chain combines TRBV5-8 with TRBJ1-6; the D gene is possibly TRBD1 (6 bases). Trimming took off 0 bases at V and 11 bases at J, with 12 bases between the two ends. CDR3 length: 14 residues. Germline V gene sequence: CDR1 SGHTS, CDR2 YDEGEE. The DNA for the CDR3 is TGTGCCAGCAGCTTGGGACCAGGGGAGCCACCCCTCCACTTT. It translates to CASSLGPGEPPLHF.

As to this clone: The sample holds other DNA sequences that translate to the same CDR3. The chain links TRBV20-1 to TRBJ2-1, with a tentative D call TRBD2 (6 bases). The V end was cut by 3 bases, the J end by 10 bases, with 10 bases between. Per germline, CDR1 DFQATT and CDR2 SNEGSKA (reference sequence). The CDR3 contains 11 residues. CDR3 nucleotides: TGCAGTGCTAGTATTCTAGCGGAGCAGTTCTTC. Translation: CSASILAEQFF.

The chain couples TRBV11-3 to TRBJ2-1, with 7 bases that match TRBD2. CDR1 is SGHNT and CDR2 is YENEEA in the germline V gene. The CDR3 spans 15 residues. Trimming at V came to 5 bases and at J to 6 bases, leaving 10 bases not matched to a gene. CDR3 bases: TGTGCCAGCAGCCCCCGGGACTACGGGATCAATGAGCAGTTCTTC. Protein sequence: CASSPRDYGINEQFF. The full variable domain, completed using reference TRBV11-3 and TRBJ2-1, is EAGVVQSPRYKIIEKKQPVAFWCNPISGHNTLYWYLQNLGQGPELLIRYENEEAVDDSQLPKDRFSAERLKGVDSTLKIQPAELGDSAVYLCASSPRDYGINEQFFGPGTRLTVL.

This chain uses TRBV9 with TRBJ1-4, with TRBD1 matching over 7 bases. The CDR3 spans 15 residues. The germline gives CDR1 SGDLS, CDR2 YYNGEE. Losses at the gene ends were 4 bases for V and 13 bases for J; bases not matched to a gene: 16. This chain's CDR3 is CASSPRTGGPGGLFF. CDR3 DNA: TGTGCCAGCAGCCCAAGGACAGGTGGACCGGGTGGACTGTTTTTT.

The V gene is TRBV6-5, the J gene TRBJ1-1; TRBD1 aligns across 7 bases. Germline V gives CDR1 MNHEY, CDR2 SVGAGI. V lost 7 bases to trimming and J lost 5 bases; unmatched junction nucleotides: 10. CDR3 length: 14 residues. In nucleotides, the CDR3 is TGTGCCAGCACCCTACAGGGGCGTCGGACTGAAGCTTTCTTT. Its translation: CASTLQGRRTEAFF.